This T cell receptor beta chain was sequenced in a study of blood T cell repertoires in COVID-19. The wider study: COVID-19 samples from acute and convalescent phases originated in the United States, Italy and Spain. Nucleic acid was either cDNA or gDNA, and it came from T cells, B-cell-depleted T cells, or PBMCs.

This table comes from immunoSEQ multiplex PCR, and its TCRdb copy is limited to in-frame clones, with some not included. This sample has 140,000 or so clones, with 75% to 90% found just once. Donors of Cohort 3 who recovered were those that had two negative PCRs, clearance, or symptom resolution. This TCR derives from a man aged 60 to 69 who had recovered from COVID-19. The material sequenced was PBMCs or T cells enriched from blood (not recorded which).

The CDR3 protein is CASSPLAGRETQYF. In DNA, the CDR3 is TGTGCCAGCAGCCCCTTAGCGGGAAGAGAGACCCAGTACTTC. The chain is built from TRBV9 and TRBJ2-5, with 8 bases matching TRBD2. This CDR3 has 14 residues. V shed 4 bases, J shed 4 bases, and the junction held 6 bases outside the gene matches. Germline values: CDR1 SGDLS, CDR2 YYNGEE.